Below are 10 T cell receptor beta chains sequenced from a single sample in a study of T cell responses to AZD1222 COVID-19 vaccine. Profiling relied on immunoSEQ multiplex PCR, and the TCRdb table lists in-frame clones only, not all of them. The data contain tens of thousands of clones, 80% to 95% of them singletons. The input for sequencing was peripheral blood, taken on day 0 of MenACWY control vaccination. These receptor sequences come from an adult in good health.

CDR3 residues: CASSPPGQYYEQYF. Here the CDR3 DNA reads TGTGCCAGCTCACCACCGGGACAGTACTACGAGCAGTACTTC. The genes are TRBV18 and TRBJ2-7, with 7 nucleotides matching TRBD1. V dropped 0 bases and J dropped 3; count of bases not matched to a gene: 2. Germline CDR1 reads KGHSH; CDR2 reads LQKENI. CDR3 length equals 14 residues.

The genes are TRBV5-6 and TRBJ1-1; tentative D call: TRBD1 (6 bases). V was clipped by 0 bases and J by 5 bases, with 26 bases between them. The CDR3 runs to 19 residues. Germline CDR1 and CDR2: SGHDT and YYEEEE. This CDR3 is CASSLAYSGTPRKWTEAFF. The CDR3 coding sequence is TGTGCCAGCAGCTTGGCATACTCCGGGACACCCCGGAAGTGGACTGAAGCTTTCTTT.

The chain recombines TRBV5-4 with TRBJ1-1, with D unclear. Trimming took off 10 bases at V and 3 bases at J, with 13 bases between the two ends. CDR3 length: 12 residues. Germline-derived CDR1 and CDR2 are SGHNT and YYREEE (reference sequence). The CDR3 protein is CAGSRGDTEAFF. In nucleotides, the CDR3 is TGTGCCGGTTCCCGGGGAGACACTGAAGCTTTCTTT.

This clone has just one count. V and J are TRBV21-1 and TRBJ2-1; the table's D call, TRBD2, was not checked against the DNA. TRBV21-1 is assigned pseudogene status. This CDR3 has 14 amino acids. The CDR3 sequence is CASSNLAGGDEQFF. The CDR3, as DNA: TGTGCCAGCAGCAACCTAGCGGGTGGCGATGAGCAGTTCTTC.

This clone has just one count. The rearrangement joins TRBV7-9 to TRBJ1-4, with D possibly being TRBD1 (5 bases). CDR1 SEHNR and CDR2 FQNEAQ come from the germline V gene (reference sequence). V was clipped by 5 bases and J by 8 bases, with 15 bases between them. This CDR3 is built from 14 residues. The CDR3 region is CASSPGTGGEKLFF. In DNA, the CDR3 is TGTGCCAGCAGCCCCGGGACGGGCGGGGAAAAACTGTTTTTT.

Written as DNA, the CDR3 is TGTGCCACCAGTGATCCGACCACCGGGGAGCTGTTTTTT. Its protein product is CATSDPTTGELFF. V and J are TRBV24-1 and TRBJ2-2; D remains ambiguous. The CDR3 has 13 residues. The V and J ends lost 3 bases and 4 bases respectively, with 5 bases between them. The V gene's germline CDR1 is KGHDR and CDR2 SFDVKD.

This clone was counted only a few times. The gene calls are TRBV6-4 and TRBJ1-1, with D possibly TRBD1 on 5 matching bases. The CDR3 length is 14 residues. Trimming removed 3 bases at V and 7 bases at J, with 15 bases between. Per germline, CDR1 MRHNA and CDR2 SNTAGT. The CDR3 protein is CASSENLGAYEAFF. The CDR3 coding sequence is TGTGCCAGCAGTGAAAACCTCGGGGCATATGAAGCTTTCTTT.

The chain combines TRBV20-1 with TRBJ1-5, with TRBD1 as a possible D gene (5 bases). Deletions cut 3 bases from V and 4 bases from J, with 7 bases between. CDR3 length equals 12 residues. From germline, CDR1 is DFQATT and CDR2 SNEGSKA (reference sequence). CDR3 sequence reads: CSASNRNQPQHF. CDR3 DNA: TGCAGTGCTAGTAACAGGAATCAGCCCCAGCATTTT.

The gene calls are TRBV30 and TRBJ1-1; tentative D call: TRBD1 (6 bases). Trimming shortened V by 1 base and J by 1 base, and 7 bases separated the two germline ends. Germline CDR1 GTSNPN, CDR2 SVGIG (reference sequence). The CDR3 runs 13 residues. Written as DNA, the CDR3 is TGTGCCTGGAGTGGGACAGAGAACACTGAAGCTTTCTTT. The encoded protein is CAWSGTENTEAFF.

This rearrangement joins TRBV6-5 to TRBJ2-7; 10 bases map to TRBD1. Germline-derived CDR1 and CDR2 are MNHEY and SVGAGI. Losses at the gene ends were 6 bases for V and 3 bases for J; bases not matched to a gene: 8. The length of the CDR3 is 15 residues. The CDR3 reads CASRGPGQGFYEQYF. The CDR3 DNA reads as TGTGCCAGCAGGGGGCCGGGACAGGGGTTCTACGAGCAGTACTTC.